Sequencing of this T cell receptor (beta chain) was carried out in a study of T cell changes during pregnancy in multiple sclerosis. The CDR3 is made up of 13 amino acids. Germline assignment: CDR1 LNHDA and CDR2 SQIVND (reference sequence). V was clipped by 9 bases and J by 4 bases; unmatched bases: 5. Using immunoSEQ multiplex PCR, the repertoire was profiled, and TCRdb retains in-frame clones only, with some absent. The sample has approximately 65,000 clones; approximately 96% are singletons. As to this clone: This sample includes further DNA sequences coding for the same CDR3.

The source of this sequence is a female donor with multiple sclerosis, enrolled in a pregnancy study. The chain employs TRBV19 and TRBJ1-1, with 10 nucleotides matching TRBD1. Sequences were derived from CD8+ T cells from peripheral blood mononuclear cells, sampled after pregnancy. This CDR3 is CASRTGGLTEAFF. CDR3 coding DNA: TGTGCCAGCCGGACAGGGGGTCTCACTGAAGCTTTCTTT.